Listed below are T cell receptor beta chains from one sample, sequenced in a study of beta chain features in type 1 diabetes. The protocol was immunoSEQ multiplex PCR, while the TCRdb copy is restricted to in-frame clones and leaves out a portion. The table has around 600,000 clones, around 11% seen once. The specimen sequenced was naive CD4+ T cells from blood. These receptors were taken from a young man with type 1 diabetes. The CDR3 runs from the conserved cysteine through the conserved F or W. Each record gives: J gene, clone size, V gene, D gene, CDR3 protein. A D gene is named only where the DNA matches it firmly. A row's size may be missing; if present it is once, few, many or a size class.

J: TRBJ2-7
size: NA
V: TRBV9
D: NA
CDR3: CASKPAPSSYEQYF

J: TRBJ1-1
size: NA
V: TRBV7-2
D: NA
CDR3: CASSLGRPNTEAFF

J: TRBJ2-5
size: few
V: TRBV4-3
D: TRBD1
CDR3: CASSQDQGAWETQYF

J: TRBJ2-7
size: NA
V: TRBV28
D: NA
CDR3: CASRRTSPHEQYF

J: TRBJ2-3
size: few
V: TRBV11-2
D: NA
CDR3: CASSSSQATQYF

J: TRBJ2-6
size: NA
V: TRBV29-1
D: NA
CDR3: CSVGGGTPGANVLTF

J: TRBJ1-2
size: NA
V: TRBV29-1
D: TRBD1
CDR3: CSVPPGQGMDYGYTF

J: TRBJ1-6
size: NA
V: TRBV2
D: NA
CDR3: CASSDNSPLHF

J: TRBJ2-7
size: NA
V: TRBV15
D: TRBD1
CDR3: CATSRDPDRGTYEQYF

J: TRBJ2-7
size: few
V: TRBV7-2
D: TRBD1
CDR3: CASSSGTGSYEQYF

J: TRBJ1-1
size: NA
V: TRBV5-1
D: NA
CDR3: CASSLDQQGGTEAFF

J: TRBJ2-1
size: few
V: TRBV2
D: TRBD2
CDR3: CASNPSQRDRYNEQFF

J: TRBJ1-1
size: NA
V: TRBV7-5
D: NA
CDR3: CARSADRSNTEAFF

J: TRBJ2-5
size: once
V: TRBV5-1
D: NA
CDR3: CASSLGQGETQYF

J: TRBJ2-3
size: few
V: TRBV15
D: NA
CDR3: CATSRGGARTDTQYF

J: TRBJ2-5
size: few
V: TRBV29-1
D: TRBD1
CDR3: CSARDRGLRETQYF

J: TRBJ1-2
size: few
V: TRBV7-2
D: TRBD1
CDR3: CASTRGSDRANYGYTF

J: TRBJ1-2
size: NA
V: TRBV11-2
D: NA
CDR3: CASSFDRTTGYGYTF

J: TRBJ1-2
size: NA
V: TRBV7-9
D: NA
CDR3: CASSLEGWKNGYTF

J: TRBJ2-6
size: few
V: TRBV7-8
D: NA
CDR3: CASSSTGISGANVLTF

J: TRBJ1-1
size: NA
V: TRBV7-2
D: NA
CDR3: CASSLDEDRAFF

J: TRBJ2-7
size: NA
V: TRBV13
D: NA
CDR3: CASSPDQDLSHEQYF

J: TRBJ1-3
size: few
V: TRBV29-1
D: NA
CDR3: CSVRTGAVSGNTIYF